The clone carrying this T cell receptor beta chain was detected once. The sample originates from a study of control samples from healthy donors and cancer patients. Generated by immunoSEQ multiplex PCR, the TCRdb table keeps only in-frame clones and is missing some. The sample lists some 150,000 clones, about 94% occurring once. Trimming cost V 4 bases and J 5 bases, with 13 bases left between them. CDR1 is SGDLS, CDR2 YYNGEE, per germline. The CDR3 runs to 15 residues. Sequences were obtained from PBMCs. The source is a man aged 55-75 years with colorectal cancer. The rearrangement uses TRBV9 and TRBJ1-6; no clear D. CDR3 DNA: TGTGCCAGCAGCCCTAGTTGGAGAGATAATTCACCCCTCCACTTT. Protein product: CASSPSWRDNSPLHF.